This is a list of T cell receptor beta chains from one sample in a study of T cell responses to AZD1222 COVID-19 vaccine. Libraries were prepared by immunoSEQ multiplex PCR; TCRdb keeps only in-frame clonotypes and omits some of them. The sample yields some 150,000 clones, approximately 93% seen once. The sequences come from peripheral blood, collected on day 0 of AZD1222 vaccination. These receptors were taken from an adult in good health. CDR3s include the opening cysteine and the closing phenylalanine or tryptophan. Each record gives: J gene, V gene, clone size, CDR3 protein. Some rows have no size entry. The others give once, few or many, or a class for an expanded clone.

TRBJ1-6,TRBV25-1,-,CASSPQTGELNSPLHF
TRBJ2-7,TRBV5-8,-,CASSFRSGQGVYEQYF
TRBJ2-7,TRBV27,-,CASSFGMSSYEQYF
TRBJ2-7,TRBV5-1,-,CASSLDVRAGGSLEQYF
TRBJ1-1,TRBV3-1/TRBV3-2,-,CASSPGRGNTEAFF
TRBJ1-1,TRBV3-1/TRBV3-2,-,CASSQEGRDLEAFF
TRBJ1-2,TRBV5-4,-,CASSPGTGGAGYTF
TRBJ1-1,TRBV7-9,-,CASSFGESGAFF
TRBJ2-7,TRBV14,-,CASSQDSGGLDEQYF
TRBJ1-5,TRBV2,once,CASRDDRGFSSQHF
TRBJ2-3,TRBV5-4,medium-sized,CASSRRVPGDTQYF
TRBJ2-2,TRBV11-2,-,CASSSGSTGELFF
TRBJ1-5,TRBV9,once,CASSEGTRDQPQHF
TRBJ2-1,TRBV6-1,-,CASSEASGRADEQFF
TRBJ2-7,TRBV5-1,-,CASSFGVTETYEQYF
TRBJ1-1,TRBV19,-,CASRTGRYTEAFF
TRBJ2-2,TRBV15,-,CATSRGQNTGELFF
TRBJ1-6,TRBV6-5,-,CASSYGARGNSPLHF
TRBJ2-3,TRBV25-1,-,CASSGGTGSTDTQYF